The 17 T cell receptor beta chains given below trace back to one sample, sequenced in a study of OX40 agonist ivuxolimab in advanced cancers. Library preparation employed the immunoSEQ multiplex PCR assay. What TCRdb holds here is the immuneACCESS table cut down to in-frame rearrangements. Part of the clones is not present; checked against another copy, under half of the missing clones reflect an unresolved V gene, and the others are unexplained. This sample lists approximately 76,000 clones; around nine tenths were detected once. The ten largest clones add up to around 0.86% of the sample. The sample consisted of CD4+ or CD8+ T cells sorted from blood, taken in a trial of the OX40 agonist ivuxolimab. The receptors here all came from an adult with an advanced solid tumor such as melanoma, head and neck, liver or kidney cancer.

V usage is TRBV29-1 and J usage is TRBJ2-2; perhaps TRBD2 as D (5 bases). Per the germline V gene, CDR1 is SQVTM and CDR2 is ANQGSEA. CDR3 length: 13 residues. V dropped 4 bases and J dropped 5 bases, with 11 bases sitting between them. In nucleotides, the CDR3 is TGCAGCGTTGCTCTTTCGGGGACCGGGGAGCTGTTTTTT. Translating gives CSVALSGTGELFF.

The CDR3 region has the DNA TGTGCCAGTAGTATCGCGGACCCAGACAGGGGGGGCTACGAGCAGTACTTC. Protein: CASSIADPDRGGYEQYF. This rearrangement joins TRBV19 to TRBJ2-7, with 9 positions matching TRBD1. CDR1 and CDR2 (germline): LNHDA, SQIVND (reference sequence). The CDR3 contains 17 residues. V gave up 3 bases and J gave up 3 bases; unmatched junction bases: 12.

V usage is TRBV18 and J usage is TRBJ1-3; unclear D gene. Germline CDR1 KGHSH, CDR2 LQKENI. V dropped 3 bases and J dropped 3 bases, with 12 bases sitting between them. The CDR3 is 15 residues long. CDR3 nucleotide sequence: TGTGCCAGCTCACCTCCGGGGTGGGATGGAAACACCATATATTTT. Its translation is CASSPPGWDGNTIYF.

This rearrangement joins TRBV6-1 to TRBJ1-1, with TRBD1 as a possible D gene (6 bases). V shed 2 bases and J shed 5 bases, with 15 bases lying between them. The CDR3 consists of 15 residues. In germline, CDR1 is MNHNS, CDR2 SASEGT. In nucleotides, the CDR3 is TGTGCCAGCAGTGAACCCAGGGGAAGGGGAACTGAAGCTTTCTTT. Amino acids: CASSEPRGRGTEAFF.

This clone was picked up one time. V usage is TRBV7-2 and J usage is TRBJ2-7; D uncertain. This CDR3 has 12 residues. CDR1 and CDR2 (germline): SGHTA, FQGNSA. The V end lost 1 base, the J end lost 6 bases, and 7 bases lay between the germline ends. This CDR3 is CASSLDRSEQYF. DNA for the CDR3: TGTGCCAGCAGCTTAGACAGAAGCGAGCAGTACTTC.

The chain is built from TRBV28 and TRBJ2-3, with 8 bases fitting TRBD1. This CDR3 contains 14 residues. V shed 10 bases and J 0 bases; nucleotides not matched to a gene: 6. Germline V gives CDR1 MDHEN, CDR2 SYDVKM. In nucleotides, the CDR3 is TGTGCCACAGACGGACAGGGCAGCACAGATACGCAGTATTTT. This codes for CATDGQGSTDTQYF.

This clone was recorded a few times. V usage is TRBV6-1 and J usage is TRBJ1-5; no clear D gene. Germline V lookup: CDR1 MNHNS, CDR2 SASEGT. The CDR3 consists of 15 residues. V lost 1 base, J lost 3 bases, and 10 bases lay in between. Written as DNA, the CDR3 is TGTGCCAGCAGTGAAGGAAGTCCCTCCAATCAGCCCCAGCATTTT. Translating gives CASSEGSPSNQPQHF.

The chain joins TRBV11-3 to TRBJ2-2; no clear D. V gave up 5 bases and J gave up 1 base, with 11 bases separating them. Germline V CDR1 and CDR2: SGHNT, YENEEA. The CDR3 spans 15 residues. The CDR3 DNA reads as TGTGCCAGCAGCCCCGACTCGGAGAACACCGGGGAGCTGTTTTTT. It codes for CASSPDSENTGELFF.

The rearrangement links TRBV19 to TRBJ1-4, with D possibly matching TRBD1 (6 bases). This CDR3 comprises 14 residues. Trimming shortened V by 8 bases and J by 4 bases, and 14 bases separated the two germline ends. The germline CDR1 and CDR2 sequences are LNHDA and SQIVND (reference sequence). CDR3 residues: CASRQGGHNEKLFF. CDR3 bases: TGTGCCAGTCGACAAGGGGGACATAATGAAAAACTGTTTTTT.

This clone was seen a handful of times. The genes are TRBV19 and TRBJ1-4; TRBD1 is a possible D gene (6 bases). V lost 3 bases and J lost 3, with 14 bases in between. This CDR3 spans 16 amino acids. Germline V CDR1 and CDR2: LNHDA, SQIVND (reference sequence). CDR3 region: CASSMGTGLANEKLFF. The CDR3 coding sequence is TGTGCCAGTAGTATGGGTACAGGGCTGGCTAATGAAAAACTGTTTTTT.

The chain links TRBV10-3 to TRBJ1-5; D not certain. V gave up 0 bases and J gave up 0 bases, with 9 bases separating them. The germline gives CDR1 ENHRY, CDR2 SYGVKD. The length of the CDR3 is 16 residues. The CDR3 coding sequence is TGTGCCATCAGTGAGTCGAAGGGTGATAGCAATCAGCCCCAGCATTTT. Translation: CAISESKGDSNQPQHF.

The CDR3 loop reads CASSQAQGNYNEQFF. For the CDR3, the DNA is TGTGCCAGCAGCCAAGCACAGGGTAACTACAATGAGCAGTTCTTC. J is TRBJ2-1 and V is TRBV4-2, with TRBD1 as a possible D gene (6 bases). Per the germline V gene, CDR1 is LGHNA and CDR2 is YNFKEQ. This CDR3 has 15 amino acids. V lost 1 base, J lost 3 bases, and 10 bases lay in between.

The rearrangement joins TRBV5-8 to TRBJ2-5, with TRBD1 identical over 9 bases. Germline loops: CDR1 SGHTS, CDR2 YDEGEE. CDR3 length: 14 residues. Trimming removed 3 bases from V and 1 base from J; junction bases left unmatched: 1. Written as DNA, the CDR3 is TGTGCCAGCAGCTCGGGACAGGGCCAAGAGACCCAGTACTTC. It translates to CASSSGQGQETQYF.

V gene TRBV19 combines with J gene TRBJ1-6, with TRBD1 identical over 7 bases. The length of the CDR3 is 15 residues. Germline loops: CDR1 LNHDA, CDR2 SQIVND (reference sequence). The trim removed 3 bases at V and 9 bases at J, leaving 8 bases unmatched. Here the CDR3 reads CASSISRTGSSPLHF. CDR3 in DNA: TGTGCCAGTAGTATCTCCCGGACAGGTTCTTCACCCCTCCACTTT.

The chain employs TRBV9 and TRBJ2-1; 9 nucleotides align to TRBD2. CDR3 length equals 15 residues. CDR1 SGDLS and CDR2 YYNGEE come from the germline V gene. V lost 4 bases, J lost 1 base, and 3 bases stayed unmatched. Written as DNA, the CDR3 is TGTGCCAGCAGCCCCAGCGGGAGGTCCTACAATGAGCAGTTCTTC. This translates into CASSPSGRSYNEQFF. The whole variable domain, remainder taken from reference TRBV9 and TRBJ2-1, is DSGVTQTPKHLITATGQRVTLRCSPRSGDLSVYWYQQSLDQGLQFLIQYYNGEERAKGNILERFSAQQFPDLHSELNLSSLELGDSALYFCASSPSGRSYNEQFFGPGTRLTVL.

The chain combines TRBV6-5 with TRBJ2-3; D is unresolved. CDR3 size: 10 residues. V was shortened by 4 bases and J by 6 bases, with 2 bases between the two germline ends. Germline V gene data show CDR1 as MNHEY and CDR2 as SVGAGI. CDR3 nucleotides: TGTGCCAGCAGTTCCGATACGCAGTATTTT. Residues: CASSSDTQYF.

This clone appeared a single time. The chain couples TRBV6-1 to TRBJ2-7; perhaps TRBD2 as D (6 bases). CDR1 is MNHNS and CDR2 is SASEGT in the germline V gene. CDR3 size: 13 residues. The V and J ends lost 6 bases and 9 bases respectively, with 18 bases between them. Here the CDR3 DNA reads TGTGCCAGCAGCAGAGGGCGGGGATGGGGGCAGTACTTC. Translating gives CASSRGRGWGQYF.